This T cell receptor beta chain was observed in a study of shared clonotypes between healthy human individuals. This CDR3 is 16 amino acids long. From germline, CDR1 is SGHRS and CDR2 YFSETQ. V was shortened by 2 bases and J by 0 bases, with 13 bases between the two germline ends. Every immunoSEQ plate was one replicate of a subset's evenly spread DNA. Profiling relied on immunoSEQ multiplex PCR, and the TCRdb table lists in-frame clones only, not all of them. The data show more than 2,000,000 clones, 90% to 95% seen once. The sequence derives from a man aged 18 to 29 in good health. Some clones in this sample may be carry-over from other donors' samples. V is TRBV5-1 and J is TRBJ2-3, with D tentatively TRBD2 (6 bases). The sample was naive CD4+ T cells from PBMCs. Indicated subset: CD45RA+ positively selected. The CDR3 DNA sequence: TGCGCCAGCAGCTTCAAGGAGGGGCCCAGCACAGATACGCAGTATTTT. It codes for CASSFKEGPSTDTQYF.